What follows is one TCR beta chain and its context. This record comes from a study of blood T cells in healthy people across ages. Alongside a J-beta primer mix, a sample-barcoded 5' primer served in a second PCR lasting 7 to 11 cycles. Each cDNA was tagged by a template-switch adaptor containing 12 random nucleotides. Per sample, CDR3-containing paired-end reads numbered at least 2.5 million. Via MiXCR, TCRdb re-called the 5' RACE reads, giving one row per CDR3 protein. The sample shows more than 550,000 distinct CDR3 sequences, 20% to 25% of them seen only once. Trimming left V 1 base short and J 2 bases short, with 12 bases between. Looked up from germline, CDR1 is SGHAT and CDR2 is FQNNGV. The CDR3 is 17 residues long.

This TCR derives from a man in his 70s in good health. J is TRBJ2-6 and V is TRBV11-2, with D perhaps TRBD2 (5 bases). The sequencing input was blood. CDR3 bases: TGTGCCAGCAGCTTAGGAGGGTTTATGGCTGGGGCCAACGTCCTGACTTTC. Its translation is CASSLGGFMAGANVLTF.